This T cell receptor beta chain was identified during a study of Ad26.COV2.S vaccination and SARS-CoV-2 variants. The CDR3 is made up of 14 amino acids. The V end lost 7 bases, the J end lost 3 bases, and 16 bases lay between the germline ends. Germline loops: CDR1 SGHRS, CDR2 YFSETQ. Here immunoSEQ multiplex PCR was the method, and the copy in TCRdb shows in-frame clones only, minus some. The sample shows around 370,000 clones, about 92% of them seen only once. The chain has TRBV5-1 and TRBJ1-2; tentatively, D is TRBD1 (5 bases). Sequenced here: peripheral blood, sampled after recovery from COVID-19. The sequence was obtained from a human donor who had recovered from COVID-19. The CDR3 sequence is CASGTLGRDYGYTF. In DNA, the CDR3 is TGCGCCAGCGGGACGTTGGGGAGAGACTATGGCTACACCTTC.